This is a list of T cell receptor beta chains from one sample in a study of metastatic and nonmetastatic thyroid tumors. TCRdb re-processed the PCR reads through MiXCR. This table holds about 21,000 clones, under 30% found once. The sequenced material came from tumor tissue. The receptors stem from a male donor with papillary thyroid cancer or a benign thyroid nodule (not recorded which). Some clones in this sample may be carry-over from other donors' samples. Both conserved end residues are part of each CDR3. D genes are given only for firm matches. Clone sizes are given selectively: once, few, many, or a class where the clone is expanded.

TGTGCCAGCAGCCCAGTTGGACAGGGGATATCCTACGAGCAGTACTTC	CASSPVGQGISYEQYF	TRBD1	-	TRBV11-2	TRBJ2-7
TGTGCCACCAGCAGAGCCCCGGGACAAGATAGCGAGCAGTACTTC	CATSRAPGQDSEQYF	-	few	TRBV15	TRBJ2-7
TGTGCCAGCAGTTCCCGGGACAGGTATCAGCCCCAGCATTTT	CASSSRDRYQPQHF	TRBD1	-	TRBV28	TRBJ1-5
TGCAGTGCTGGACTTAACCCTACTAGCTTAGTCAAAAACATTCAGTACTTC	CSAGLNPTSLVKNIQYF	-	many	TRBV20-1	TRBJ2-4
TGCAGTGCTAGAATGGCAGGGCAATCCTACGAGCAGTACTTC	CSARMAGQSYEQYF	-	medium-sized	TRBV20-1	TRBJ2-7
TGTGCCAGCAGTTTTTCCGGGTATAGCAATCAGCCCCAGCATTTT	CASSFSGYSNQPQHF	-	-	TRBV6-5	TRBJ1-5
TGTGCCAGCAGTCAGGACAGTGGAAAACTGTTTTTT	CASSQDSGKLFF	-	-	TRBV6-1	TRBJ1-4
TGTGCCAGCAGTACCGGAGGAACAGGGCAGCCTTCCTACGAGCAGTACTTC	CASSTGGTGQPSYEQYF	-	many	TRBV2	TRBJ2-7
TGTGCCAGCAGGAGGACAGGGGGCGCAGGGGACGGATTTAACACTGAAGCTTTCTTT	CASRRTGGAGDGFNTEAFF	TRBD1	-	TRBV11-2	TRBJ1-1
TGCGCCAGCAGCTTGTCCCCACGGGGGAACACTGAAGCTTTCTTT	CASSLSPRGNTEAFF	-	-	TRBV5-1	TRBJ1-1
TGCAGTGCGCCCGTCCCGGGAGAGCAGTACTTC	CSAPVPGEQYF	-	-	TRBV20-1	TRBJ2-7
TGTGCCAGCACCCCCGGACGGATGAACACTGAAGCTTTCTTT	CASTPGRMNTEAFF	-	few	TRBV28	TRBJ1-1
TGTGCCAGCAGCCGACCGAGACCGCGGATCGAGACCCAGTACTTC	CASSRPRPRIETQYF	-	many	TRBV28	TRBJ2-5
TGTGCCAGTAGTACCACCGGCCTCCGGGCACAGATAAATCAGCCCCAGCATTTT	CASSTTGLRAQINQPQHF	-	-	TRBV19	TRBJ1-5
TGTGCCTGGAGTTGGATTGGGGGGGCGGATGGCTACACCTTC	CAWSWIGGADGYTF	-	-	TRBV30	TRBJ1-2
TGCGCCAGCAGTGAGCCTTCGGGACAGGGGGTTGGCACTGAAGCTTTCTTT	CASSEPSGQGVGTEAFF	TRBD1	medium-sized	TRBV10-2	TRBJ1-1
TGTGCCAGCAGCTTACTGGGGACTAGCGGAGAGACCCAGTACTTC	CASSLLGTSGETQYF	TRBD2	many	TRBV7-2	TRBJ2-5
TGCGCCAGCAGCTTCGGGCATCCCCTCGACGCTACCGATGAAGCTTTCTTT	CASSFGHPLDATDEAFF	-	-	TRBV5-1	TRBJ1-1
TGTGCCAGCAGTGGAGGGTGGTCTGGAAACACCATATATTTT	CASSGGWSGNTIYF	-	few	TRBV6-1	TRBJ1-3
TGTGCCAGCAGCCCTGGGTATATGGCGGGAGTTGAGCAGTACTTC	CASSPGYMAGVEQYF	TRBD2	few	TRBV12-3/TRBV12-4	TRBJ2-7
TGTGCCAGCAGTAAGGACAGGGCCTTCTATGGCTACACCTTC	CASSKDRAFYGYTF	TRBD1	few	TRBV6-1	TRBJ1-2
TGTGCCAGCAAAAGCCGGACCCGGACCGGGGAGCTGTTTTTT	CASKSRTRTGELFF	-	medium-sized	TRBV28	TRBJ2-2